This TCR beta chain was sequenced for a study of shared clonotypes between healthy human individuals. The overall study: Donors, aged 18 to 49, were a couple of women and three men.

Findings and limits, study-wide: Donors were few, which limited the genetic and exposure-history diversity represented. Clonotypes shared by all four donors outscored non-shared clonotypes in generation probability.

Naive CD8 isolation took CD45RO-negative cells positively selected for CCR7 and excluded terminally differentiated effector memory CD45RA+ cells. With regard to this clone: What it binds is not known.

The CDR3 is 14 amino acids. Germline V gene lookup returns CDR1 LNHDA and CDR2 SQIVND (reference sequence). Deletions cut 5 bases from V and 5 bases from J, with 12 bases between. The protocol was immunoSEQ multiplex PCR, while the TCRdb copy is restricted to in-frame clones and leaves out a portion. This sample has some 2,000,000 clones, with less than 95% found just once. This clonotype was obtained from a man younger than 35 in good health. The chain uses TRBV19 and TRBJ2-2, with a weak D call TRBD1 (6 bases). What was sequenced was naive CD8+ T cells sorted from blood. The DNA for the CDR3 is TGTGCCAGTAGTGAGGGGGTAGGGACCGGGGAGCTGTTTTTT. Residues: CASSEGVGTGELFF.